This T cell receptor (beta chain) was obtained from a study of blood T cells in healthy people across ages (dated by TCRdb to 2013 to 2016). For the wider study: In model experiments, template switching captured roughly one uniquely barcoded TCR beta cDNA molecule for every two T cells. For two donors (one aged 18 to 30 and one aged 80 or older), the study analyzed two additional independent replicas of 1 million unique cDNA reads from the same blood draw. To track age-related changes in TCR beta repertoire diversity, the study relied on deep sequencing normalized with unique cDNA molecular identifiers. Donors were grouped into four age groups: young (average roughly 16 years), middle-aged (roughly 40), aged (roughly 62) and long-lived (just over 80). To avoid experimental bias, donors of different ages were spread randomly across the sequencing lanes. Overall study results and their limits: As age increased, observed TCR beta diversity per million T cells dropped in a roughly linear way, and a significant reduction was already evident by age around 41. The long-lived group showed more naive CD4+ T cells, fewer expanded clones and increased TCR diversity than the aged group, suggesting age selection. A strong correlation was found between observed TCR beta diversity and the percentage of naive T cells measured by flow cytometry. Because donor CMV infection status was unknown, age-related changes in expanded clonotypes were potentially confounded. Estimates of total diversity from one million sequenced T cells were regarded as lower bounds and underestimates. Bulk unsorted PBMC profiling prevented conclusive comparison of naive and antigen-experienced compartments.

Donors were approximately 42 systemically healthy Caucasian individuals from Russia aged roughly 6 to 100 years. About 9.8 milliliters of peripheral blood were drawn from each donor into EDTA-treated Vacutainer tubes. PBMCs were isolated by Ficoll-Paque density-gradient centrifugation, with at least 6 million obtained per sample. Total RNA, at least 5 micrograms per sample, was extracted from PBMCs with Trizol reagent. For every donor, an aliquot of PBMCs went through flow cytometry to measure the percentages of naive CD45RAhigh/CD27high T cells. The germline V gene yields LGHNA for CDR1 and YSLEER for CDR2. Trimming at the junction amounts to 2 bases on V and 4 bases on J, and the germline ends lie 14 bases apart. The CDR3 contains 15 residues, cysteine and phenylalanine counted. Only the CDR3 part of the read is kept: 45 bases, read in frame from the first base. Library construction relied on 5' RACE. TCRdb shows the sequencer as Illumina HiSeq 2500. A second PCR of roughly 6 to 12 cycles was run with a J-beta primer mix and a sample-barcoded 5' primer. A template-switch 5' adaptor carrying 12 random nucleotides introduced a unique molecular identifier onto each TCR beta cDNA molecule. Each sample yielded at least 3 million CDR3-containing paired-end reads. The Mint cDNA synthesis kit, primed by a TRBC-specific oligonucleotide, was used to synthesize first-strand cDNA from all RNA. Following uracil-DNA glycosylase treatment, all cDNA underwent a first 18-cycle PCR with the universal primers M1SS and BC2_uni_R. The published analysis was carried out like this. Each sample was normalized by randomly selecting 1 million high-quality reads, each carrying a distinct molecular identifier. Instead of being binned into consensus sequences, reads with shared molecular identifiers were discarded. MiTCR, set to a Q25 quality threshold and the strictest error-elimination algorithm, was used for CDR3 identification, clonotype clustering and error correction. A nonparametric unseen species model with Euler transformation was used to estimate lower-bound total TCR beta diversity. TCRdb handled the public reads itself, with Q25 trimming in fastp and clone calling in MiXCR, and kept productive beta chains. Records with the same CDR3 protein are collapsed into one entry carrying the most frequent genes and DNA. V and J calls and clone size were set by TCRdb, not the authors. The sample table holds under 2,000,000 distinct CDR3 sequences, of which roughly 50% were seen once. The biggest ten clones account for approximately 2.1% of the sample.

There are a few counts of this clonotype. Its recognized antigen is unknown. No clone much larger than this one lies a single base away; base qualities are absent. The chain is encoded by TRBV4-3 joined to TRBJ1-2; TRBD1 could be the D gene, as 5 bases match. The TCR originated in a woman in her thirties or forties in good health. Sequenced material: blood. The DNA is TGCGCCAGCAGCCAACCCGCCGGGGCCCTCTATGGCTACACCTTC. This codes for CASSQPAGALYGYTF.